Described below is a single TCR beta chain sequence and its context. Its antigen is not identified. This was the immunoSEQ version 4 assay in survey mode. Clones were read by immunoSEQ multiplex PCR, and TCRdb kept only the in-frame ones, dropping some. This table has under 50,000 clones, roughly 90% appearing once. The record originates from a study of persistence of HIV-infected CD4 T cells. Study-wide context: Anti-CD3/anti-CD28 beads activated more cells than antigen stimulation did. Study-level points and caveats: Antigen-responding cells were enriched for degenerate expanded CDR3beta sequences.

This CDR3 has 15 residues. Germline V CDR1 and CDR2: LNHNV, YYDKDF (reference sequence). Trimming pared 0 bases from V and 4 bases from J, leaving 10 bases between. This nonspecific control used anti-CD3/anti-CD28 bead stimulation of CD4+ T cells. Responding CD4+ T cells were sorted by upregulation of both CD40 ligand and CD69. The chain links TRBV15 to TRBJ1-3; TRBD1 might be the D (5 bases). This receptor was identified in an adult man with HIV who was CMV-seropositive. Material: CD4+ T cells sorted from PBMCs after approximately 20-hour stimulation, obtained from a patient who received antiretroviral therapy. The DNA for the CDR3 is TGTGCCACCAGCAGAGAGGGGCAGTCAGGAAACACCATATATTTT. As protein: CATSREGQSGNTIYF.